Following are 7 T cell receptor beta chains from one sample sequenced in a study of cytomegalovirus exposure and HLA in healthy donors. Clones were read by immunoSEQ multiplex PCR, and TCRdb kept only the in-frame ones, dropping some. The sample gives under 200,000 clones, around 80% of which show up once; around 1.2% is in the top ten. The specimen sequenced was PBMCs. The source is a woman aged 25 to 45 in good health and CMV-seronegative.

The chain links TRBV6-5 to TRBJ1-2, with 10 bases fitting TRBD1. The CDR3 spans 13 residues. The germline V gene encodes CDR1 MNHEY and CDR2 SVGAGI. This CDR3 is CATEGQGPGGYTF. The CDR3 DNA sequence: TGTGCTACGGAGGGACAGGGGCCTGGAGGCTACACCTTC.

The DNA of the CDR3 is TGTGCCAGCAGCGTAGCTACAGGACAGGGGAGGTATGAGCAGTTCTTC. It yields the protein CASSVATGQGRYEQFF. The V call is TRBV9, the J call TRBJ2-1; 9 bases are shared with TRBD1. The CDR3 extends over 16 amino acids. CDR1 SGDLS and CDR2 YYNGEE come from the germline V gene. Unmatched junction bases numbered 9, after V lost 0 bases and J lost 8 bases.

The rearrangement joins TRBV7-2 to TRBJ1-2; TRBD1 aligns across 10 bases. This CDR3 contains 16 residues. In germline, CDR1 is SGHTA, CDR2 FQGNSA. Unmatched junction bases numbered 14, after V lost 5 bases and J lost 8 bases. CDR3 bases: TGTGCCAGCAGCCAACGAACTCGGGACAGGGGATGGGGCTACACCTTC. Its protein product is CASSQRTRDRGWGYTF.

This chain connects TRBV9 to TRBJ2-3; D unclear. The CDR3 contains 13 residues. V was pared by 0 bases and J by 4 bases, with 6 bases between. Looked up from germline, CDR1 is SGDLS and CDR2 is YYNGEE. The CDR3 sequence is CASSVGSADTQYF. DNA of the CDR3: TGTGCCAGCAGCGTAGGGAGCGCAGATACGCAGTATTTT.

The CDR3 here is CASSLSGVKLFF. DNA for the CDR3: TGTGCCAGCAGCTTATCAGGGGTGAAACTGTTTTTT. This chain connects TRBV11-2 to TRBJ1-4; D is possibly TRBD1 (6 bases). Trimming shortened V by 2 bases and J by 11 bases, and 9 bases separated the two germline ends. This CDR3 has 12 amino acids. Germline values: CDR1 SGHAT, CDR2 FQNNGV. The full variable domain, in which reference TRBV11-2 and TRBJ1-4 provide the parts outside the CDR3, is EAGVAQSPRYKIIEKRQSVAFWCNPISGHATLYWYQQILGQGPKLLIQFQNNGVVDDSQLPKDRFSAERLKGVDSTLKIQPAKLEDSAVYLCASSLSGVKLFFGSGTQLSVL.

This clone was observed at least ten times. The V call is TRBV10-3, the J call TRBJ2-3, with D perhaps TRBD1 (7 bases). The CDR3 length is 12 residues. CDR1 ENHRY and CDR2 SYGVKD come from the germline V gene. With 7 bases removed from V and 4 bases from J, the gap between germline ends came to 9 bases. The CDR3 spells CAITGGPDTQYF. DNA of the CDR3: TGTGCCATCACAGGGGGGCCAGATACGCAGTATTTT.

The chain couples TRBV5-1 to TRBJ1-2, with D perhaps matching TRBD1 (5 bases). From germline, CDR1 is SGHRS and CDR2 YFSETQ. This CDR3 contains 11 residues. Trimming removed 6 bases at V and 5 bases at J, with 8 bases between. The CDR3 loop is CASKQEYGYTF. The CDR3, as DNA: TGCGCCAGCAAACAGGAGTATGGCTACACCTTC.